This is a list of T cell receptor beta chains from one sample in a study of blood T cells in healthy people across ages. TCRdb analysed the 5' RACE reads with MiXCR anew, one entry per CDR3 protein. Of about 570,000 distinct CDR3 sequences in the sample, 27% were seen once. The sample comprised blood. The receptors were gathered from a woman aged 65 to 85 in good health. Each CDR3 is given with its conserved first and last residue. D genes are given only for firm matches. Not all rows give a size; the values are once, few, many and, for expanded clones, a class.

d_call: TRBD1; v_call: TRBV5-1; j_call: TRBJ1-2; clone_size: few; cdr3_nt: TGCGCCAGCAGCTTCCGGGACAGCAACTATGGCTACACCTTC; cdr3_aa: CASSFRDSNYGYTF
d_call: TRBD2; v_call: TRBV5-5; j_call: TRBJ2-1; clone_size: NA; cdr3_nt: TGCGCCAGCAGCTTGGAGGGGACTAGCAGTAGTAATGAGCAGTTCTTC; cdr3_aa: CASSLEGTSSSNEQFF
d_call: NA; v_call: TRBV2; j_call: TRBJ2-3; clone_size: few; cdr3_nt: TGTGCCAGCAGGCAAACAGGGAAGACAGATACGCAGTATTTT; cdr3_aa: CASRQTGKTDTQYF
d_call: NA; v_call: TRBV12-3/TRBV12-4; j_call: TRBJ1-5; clone_size: NA; cdr3_nt: TGTGCCAGCAGTTTTGGGGGGGGGATTCAGCCCCAGCATTTT; cdr3_aa: CASSFGGGIQPQHF
d_call: NA; v_call: TRBV15; j_call: TRBJ1-2; clone_size: NA; cdr3_nt: TGTGCCGCCAGCCCTAGGCGAGGGGATGGCTACACCTTC; cdr3_aa: CAASPRRGDGYTF
d_call: TRBD2; v_call: TRBV7-2; j_call: TRBJ2-1; clone_size: few; cdr3_nt: TGTGCCAGCAGCAACCCAGCGGGGGGGCAAATTGAGCAGTTCTTC; cdr3_aa: CASSNPAGGQIEQFF
d_call: NA; v_call: TRBV6-1; j_call: TRBJ2-1; clone_size: few; cdr3_nt: TGTGCCAGCAGTGAATTATGGGGGGGCCTCAATGAGCAGTTCTTC; cdr3_aa: CASSELWGGLNEQFF
d_call: TRBD1; v_call: TRBV12-3/TRBV12-4; j_call: TRBJ1-1; clone_size: NA; cdr3_nt: TGTGCCAGCAGACCCCGACAGGGCTCGAGGGGGTACACTGAAGCTTTCTTT; cdr3_aa: CASRPRQGSRGYTEAFF
d_call: NA; v_call: TRBV20-1; j_call: TRBJ2-5; clone_size: few; cdr3_nt: TGCAGTGCGCATCAGGGGCGAGAGACCCAGTACTTC; cdr3_aa: CSAHQGRETQYF
d_call: NA; v_call: TRBV5-8; j_call: TRBJ2-7; clone_size: NA; cdr3_nt: TGTGCCAGCAGCTTGAGGGCTGGCAGGGGGGCGGACGAGCAGTACTTC; cdr3_aa: CASSLRAGRGADEQYF
d_call: NA; v_call: TRBV9; j_call: TRBJ1-1; clone_size: few; cdr3_nt: TGTGCCAGCAGCGGATCCACAGATTTAGTCCGCTTCTTT; cdr3_aa: CASSGSTDLVRFF
d_call: NA; v_call: TRBV7-2; j_call: TRBJ2-5; clone_size: NA; cdr3_nt: TGTGCCAGCAGCTTTTCTCTTGGGGCCCGAGAGACCCAGTACTTC; cdr3_aa: CASSFSLGARETQYF
d_call: NA; v_call: TRBV6-6; j_call: TRBJ1-2; clone_size: many; cdr3_nt: TGTGCCAGCATTAAGTGGGGGGAAGACCTATATGGCTACACCTTC; cdr3_aa: CASIKWGEDLYGYTF
d_call: NA; v_call: TRBV4-3; j_call: TRBJ2-3; clone_size: NA; cdr3_nt: TGCGCCAGCAGCCGACAGCTAGATAGCACAGATACGCAGTATTTT; cdr3_aa: CASSRQLDSTDTQYF
d_call: TRBD2; v_call: TRBV5-1; j_call: TRBJ2-1; clone_size: NA; cdr3_nt: TGCGCCAGCAGCCTGGCTGGGACTAAAGGGGTCAATGAGCAGTTCTTC; cdr3_aa: CASSLAGTKGVNEQFF